This T cell receptor beta chain was found in a study of blood T cell repertoires in COVID-19. Study details: Sample material is recorded as cDNA or gDNA derived from T cells, B-cell-depleted T cells, or PBMCs.

The authors' processing: Reference gene primer amplification gave nucleated cell count estimates. The table came from immunoSEQ multiplex PCR; TCRdb's copy has only in-frame clones and leaves some out. For V, J and clone size, that table is used; D and trimming come from the DNA. The sample lists about 5,900 clones, 90% occurring once. CDR1 and CDR2 (germline): KGHSH, LQKENI. The CDR3 is 15 amino acids. V dropped 3 bases and J dropped 2; count of bases not matched to a gene: 3. The source material was peripheral blood. The J gene is TRBJ2-2, the V gene TRBV18, with 7 bases fitting TRBD2. This clonotype originated in a man between 60 and 75 years old with acute or convalescent COVID-19. The CDR3 nucleotides read TGTGCCAGCTCACCGGCTAGCGGTAACACCGGGGAGCTGTTTTTT. It yields the protein CASSPASGNTGELFF.